A selection of T cell receptor beta chains follows, all from one sample in a study of blood T cell repertoires in COVID-19. Repertoires were generated with immunoSEQ multiplex PCR, while TCRdb's copy carries only in-frame clones and drops some. The sample consists of some 90,000 clones, over 80% of them appearing once. The sample comprised peripheral blood. Source of these receptors: a human donor in a cohort sampled during active COVID-19. Both conserved end residues are part of each CDR3. D genes are given only for firm matches. Clone size is not always given. Where it is, it says once, few, many or a class for expanded clones.

size	V	J	D	DNA	CDR3
once	TRBV3-1/TRBV3-2	TRBJ2-6	-	TGTGCCAGCAGCCGGCCTTTTGGCTCTGGGGCCAACGTCCTGACTTTC	CASSRPFGSGANVLTF
-	TRBV3-1/TRBV3-2	TRBJ1-2	-	TGTGCCAGCAGCCAAGGAGCGGAGACTAACTATGGCTACACCTTC	CASSQGAETNYGYTF
-	TRBV4-2	TRBJ2-2	-	TGTGCCAGCAGCCAACAGGTATCGAACACCGGGGAGCTGTTTTTT	CASSQQVSNTGELFF
-	TRBV5-1	TRBJ1-1	-	TGCGCCAGCAGCTTGGACTCCCAGCGTGAAGCTTTCTTT	CASSLDSQREAFF
-	TRBV18	TRBJ2-1	-	TGTGCCAGCTCAGCCCACGCCGGAGAATACAATGAGCAGTTCTTC	CASSAHAGEYNEQFF
-	TRBV3-1/TRBV3-2	TRBJ1-1	-	TGTGCCAGCAGTCCTCCGGGACGGAGGGTTCACTGGACTGAAGCTTTCTTT	CASSPPGRRVHWTEAFF
once	TRBV9	TRBJ1-1	TRBD1	TGTGCCAGCAGCGGACGGACAGGGGAGGGAAACATTGAAGCTTTCTTT	CASSGRTGEGNIEAFF
-	TRBV29-1	TRBJ2-3	TRBD1	TGCAGCGTTGAGGGAGGGACAGGGGGTTTCGGCACAGATACGCAGTATTTT	CSVEGGTGGFGTDTQYF
-	TRBV27	TRBJ2-6	TRBD1	TGTGCCAGCAGATGGACAGGGGATCGTTACGGGGCCAACGTCCTGACTTTC	CASRWTGDRYGANVLTF
once	TRBV5-1	TRBJ2-3	-	TGCGCCAGCAGCATACGGACAGCGACTAGCACAGATACGCAGTATTTT	CASSIRTATSTDTQYF
-	TRBV25-1	TRBJ2-7	TRBD2	TGTGCCAGCAGTGCACGGACTAGCGGGAGCTACGAGCAGTACTTC	CASSARTSGSYEQYF
-	TRBV3-1/TRBV3-2	TRBJ2-7	-	TGTGCCAGCAGCCAAGCAGTGGGCAGCGGGGAGCAGTACTTC	CASSQAVGSGEQYF
-	TRBV13	TRBJ1-4	TRBD1	TGTGCCAGCAGCTTAGGGACAGGGAATCCTGAAAAACTGTTTTTT	CASSLGTGNPEKLFF
-	TRBV15	TRBJ2-1	-	TGTGCCACCAGCAGAGTCAGGGGCCTGTACAATGAGCAGTTCTTC	CATSRVRGLYNEQFF
-	TRBV5-4	TRBJ2-1	TRBD2	TGTGCCAGCAGCCTACCCGGGGGGGAGCAGTTCTTC	CASSLPGGEQFF
-	TRBV5-4	TRBJ2-5	-	TGTGCCAGCAGCTTGGGAACGAGTCAAGAGACCCAGTACTTC	CASSLGTSQETQYF
-	TRBV5-4	TRBJ2-3	TRBD2	TGTGCCAGCAGTTCGAGGATTAGCGGGGGGGCGACAGATACGCAGTATTTT	CASSSRISGGATDTQYF
once	TRBV5-8	TRBJ2-5	-	TGTGCCAGCAGTTTGAGACAGTTTCAAGAGACCCAGTACTTC	CASSLRQFQETQYF
-	TRBV30	TRBJ1-1	TRBD1	TGTGCCTGGAGTGTGGGGGGGACAGGGGGCACTGAAGCTTTCTTT	CAWSVGGTGGTEAFF
-	TRBV6-1	TRBJ2-1	-	TGTGCCAGCAGTGAATGGAGGGGACGGAGCAGCTCCTACAATGAGCAGTTCTTC	CASSEWRGRSSSYNEQFF
-	TRBV28	TRBJ2-7	-	TGTGCCAGCCGCCCCCAAGGAGGGGCTAACGAGCAGTACTTC	CASRPQGGANEQYF
once	TRBV5-6	TRBJ2-1	-	TGTGCCAGCAGCACCACTAGGACCTCATCGTACAATGAGCAGTTCTTC	CASSTTRTSSYNEQFF
-	TRBV6-2/TRBV6-3	TRBJ1-1	-	TGTGCCAGCAGTTACCCCCCGACAGGCGTGAACACTGAAGCTTTCTTT	CASSYPPTGVNTEAFF
many	TRBV2	TRBJ2-7	TRBD2	TGTGCCAGCAGTGAATGGGCTAGCGGGAGGGCGCGGGAGCAGTACTTC	CASSEWASGRAREQYF
-	TRBV5-1	TRBJ2-5	TRBD2	TGCGCCAGCAGCTTTTGGACTAGCGGGTTTCAAGAGACCCAGTACTTC	CASSFWTSGFQETQYF
-	TRBV2	TRBJ1-4	TRBD1	TGTGCCAGCAGCGACTTTACAGGGGGGTCTAATGAAAAACTGTTTTTT	CASSDFTGGSNEKLFF
-	TRBV30	TRBJ1-4	-	TGTGCCTGGGCGATTGGCCCTAATGAAAAACTGTTTTTT	CAWAIGPNEKLFF
-	TRBV28	TRBJ1-2	-	TGTGCCAGCAGTTTCCCTCAGAGGTCCTATGGCTACACCTTC	CASSFPQRSYGYTF
-	TRBV18	TRBJ1-1	-	TGTGCCAGCCATTTTCCGGGCTCACGAAGGGGTGGCACTGAAGCTTTCTTT	CASHFPGSRRGGTEAFF
-	TRBV5-1	TRBJ2-4	-	TGCGCCAGCAGCCCTACCCCCGAACTAGCCAAAAACATTCAGTACTTC	CASSPTPELAKNIQYF
once	TRBV30	TRBJ2-7	TRBD1	TGTGCCTGGAGTGCCCGCGGGACAGGGAAGTACTTC	CAWSARGTGKYF
-	TRBV25-1	TRBJ2-7	-	TGTGCCAGCAGTGTCGGTTCCTACGAGCAGTACTTC	CASSVGSYEQYF
-	TRBV9	TRBJ2-3	-	TGTGCCAGCAGCGTTTCGGGATCAGCGGCAAACACAGATACGCAGTATTTT	CASSVSGSAANTDTQYF
few	TRBV15	TRBJ2-3	TRBD1	TGTGCCACCAGCAGAGATCAGGACAGGGGTGCAGATACGCAGTATTTT	CATSRDQDRGADTQYF
once	TRBV6-1	TRBJ1-5	-	TGTGCCAGCAGTGAAGCCGCCGGGGAGGGGTCCCAGCATTTT	CASSEAAGEGSQHF
-	TRBV6-1	TRBJ1-2	-	TGTGCCAGCAGTGAATCCCCGGGACAAAACTATGGCTACACCTTC	CASSESPGQNYGYTF
-	TRBV29-1	TRBJ2-5	TRBD2	TGCAGCGTTGTAGGCTTACTAGCGGGGGGATTTCAAGAGACCCAGTACTTC	CSVVGLLAGGFQETQYF
-	TRBV2	TRBJ2-5	-	TGTGCCAGCTTCAGGACCCGGGGGAAAGAGACCCAGTACTTC	CASFRTRGKETQYF
-	TRBV28	TRBJ1-2	-	TGTGCCAGCAGTTTCCGACTTACTCCCCCCCCCTATGGCTACACCTTC	CASSFRLTPPPYGYTF
-	TRBV19	TRBJ2-6	-	TGTGCCAGTAAGGGGACATCCTACTCTGGGGCCAACGTCCTGACTTTC	CASKGTSYSGANVLTF
-	TRBV2	TRBJ2-7	-	TGTGCCAGCAATCTGAGAGGCGGCGACGAGCAGTACTTC	CASNLRGGDEQYF
-	TRBV5-1	TRBJ1-1	-	TGCGCCAGCAGCTCGGACACGACATTGAACACTGAAGCTTTCTTT	CASSSDTTLNTEAFF
-	TRBV3-1/TRBV3-2	TRBJ2-3	-	TGTGCCAGCACCAAAGGGGGGGTCAGCACAGATACGCAGTATTTT	CASTKGGVSTDTQYF
once	TRBV7-2	TRBJ2-5	-	TGTGCCAGCAGCTTAGTTTCCGGGGAGGCGTATGAGACCCAGTACTTC	CASSLVSGEAYETQYF
-	TRBV5-1	TRBJ2-1	-	TGCGCCAGCAAAAGCGACGGGTACAATGAGCAGTTCTTC	CASKSDGYNEQFF